This TCR beta chain was recovered during a study of CD8 T cells in Susac syndrome. Random-hexamer reverse transcription was applied to roughly 0.5 to 1 ug RNA. Each CDR3 protein gets one entry after TCRdb re-called the immunoSEQ multiplex PCR reads with MiXCR. This repertoire shows 150,000 to 180,000 distinct CDR3 sequences, around 96% found once; its top ten account for around 0.21%. V dropped 2 bases and J dropped 4; count of bases not matched to a gene: 3. The germline gives CDR1 SQVTM, CDR2 ANQGSEA. The CDR3 is made up of 13 amino acids. The sequencing sample was made of CD8+ T cells from PBMCs. This receptor was taken from a human donor with multiple sclerosis. The chain joins TRBV29-1 to TRBJ2-7, with 9 bases identical to TRBD1. DNA for the CDR3: TGCAGCGTTGAAACAGGGGGCTGGTACGAGCAGTACTTC. It translates to CSVETGGWYEQYF.